One sample yielded the 13 T cell receptor beta chains listed below, sequenced in a study of cytomegalovirus exposure and HLA in healthy donors. With 60 Vbeta and 13 Jbeta primers, the PCR was carried out. Assay: immunoSEQ multiplex PCR; the TCRdb copy retains only in-frame clones and omits some. The sample consists of some 130,000 clones, 82% of them appearing once. The sample consisted of PBMCs. The source is a boy between 10 and 17 years old in good health and CMV-seronegative.

The J gene is TRBJ2-7, the V gene TRBV6-5, with 11 bases lining up with TRBD1. The CDR3 runs to 13 residues. Trimming removed 5 bases from V and 7 bases from J; junction bases left unmatched: 4. Germline V gives CDR1 MNHEY, CDR2 SVGAGI. The CDR3 protein is CASSQDRGQEQYF. The DNA for the CDR3 is TGTGCCAGCAGTCAGGACAGGGGGCAAGAGCAGTACTTC.

The V call is TRBV14, the J call TRBJ1-3; D gene ambiguous. The CDR3 is 15 amino acids. In germline, CDR1 is SGHDN, CDR2 FVKESK. Trimming cost V 5 bases and J 1 base, with 12 bases left between them. The CDR3, as DNA: TGTGCCAGCAGCGCAAGCACTCAATCTGGAAACACCATATATTTT. Translated: CASSASTQSGNTIYF. The variable domain in full, completed from reference TRBV14 and TRBJ1-3, reads EAGVTQFPSHSVIEKGQTVTLRCDPISGHDNLYWYRRVMGKEIKFLLHFVKESKQDESGMPNNRFLAERTGGTYSTLKVQPAELEDSGVYFCASSASTQSGNTIYFGEGSWLTVV.

The chain joins TRBV6-4 to TRBJ2-1; 8 positions agree with TRBD2. The germline CDR1 and CDR2 sequences are MRHNA and SNTAGT. V trimming: 3 bases; J trimming: 6 bases; junction bases outside the gene matches: 1. This CDR3 is 13 amino acids long. The CDR3: CASSEGTSNEQFF. For the CDR3, the DNA is TGTGCCAGCAGTGAAGGGACTAGCAATGAGCAGTTCTTC.

This chain links TRBV2 with TRBJ1-5; 7 bases fit TRBD1. This CDR3 contains 15 residues. With 6 bases clipped from V and 0 bases from J, the junction kept 5 bases outside the gene matches. In germline, CDR1 is SNHLY, CDR2 FYNNEI. The CDR3 DNA is TGTGCCAGCAGCGACAGGGACACTAGCAATCAGCCCCAGCATTTT. This encodes CASSDRDTSNQPQHF.

This chain links TRBV4-3 with TRBJ2-7; 7 bases map to TRBD2. Germline lookup yields CDR1 LGHNA and CDR2 YSLEER. The CDR3 spans 15 residues. Trimming cost V 0 bases and J 2 bases; bases outside gene matches: 4. CDR3 protein: CASSQEEGGTYEQYF. As DNA, the CDR3 is TGCGCCAGCAGCCAAGAGGAGGGAGGGACCTACGAGCAGTACTTC.

The chain links TRBV11-2 to TRBJ2-1; D ambiguous. The CDR3 runs 13 residues. V was cut by 4 bases and J by 4 bases, with 8 bases left in between. Germline loops: CDR1 SGHAT, CDR2 FQNNGV. The DNA of the CDR3 is TGTGCCAGCAGCTCTTACAATTACAATGAGCAGTTCTTC. This codes for CASSSYNYNEQFF.

The V call is TRBV4-3, the J call TRBJ2-7; a possible D gene is TRBD1 (6 bases). V lost 1 base, J lost 6 bases, and 10 bases lay in between. The CDR3 sequence is 13 residues long. Germline CDR1 LGHNA, CDR2 YSLEER. Written as DNA, the CDR3 is TGCGCCAGCAGCCAAGGCCTCAGGGGCGAGCAGTACTTC. Translation: CASSQGLRGEQYF.

The chain has TRBV6-1 and TRBJ1-4; D may be TRBD1 (5 bases). This CDR3 has 14 amino acids. CDR1 and CDR2 from the germline V gene are MNHNS and SASEGT. The V and J ends lost 6 bases and 8 bases respectively, with 16 bases between them. The CDR3 bases are TGTGCCAGCAGCTCCGGGACTGAGACGGAAAAACTGTTTTTT. Amino acid sequence: CASSSGTETEKLFF.

The CDR3 nucleotides are TGCGCCAGCAGCCAGGGATATAGCGGGAGCTCCTACAATGAGCAGTTCTTC. The encoded protein is CASSQGYSGSSYNEQFF. This chain connects TRBV4-1 to TRBJ2-1; 9 bases are shared with TRBD2. This CDR3 is 17 amino acids long. V dropped 3 bases and J dropped 0; count of bases not matched to a gene: 6. Germline values: CDR1 MGHRA, CDR2 YSYEKL.

V and J are TRBV10-3 and TRBJ1-3; D remains ambiguous. This CDR3 has 14 amino acids. Germline assignment: CDR1 ENHRY and CDR2 SYGVKD. Trimming shortened V by 8 bases and J by 7 bases, and 18 bases separated the two germline ends. The CDR3 loop is CAIWTGAGSNTIYF. CDR3 nucleotide sequence: TGTGCCATCTGGACCGGAGCGGGCTCGAACACCATATATTTT.

The chain has TRBV7-8 and TRBJ1-3; 9 positions agree with TRBD1. The CDR3 runs to 18 residues. The trim removed 0 bases at V and 4 bases at J, leaving 10 bases unmatched. Per the germline V gene, CDR1 is SGHVS and CDR2 is FQNEAQ. CDR3 in DNA: TGTGCCAGCAGCTTAGCGGACGCGGGACAGGGTGGCGGAAACACCATATATTTT. As protein: CASSLADAGQGGGNTIYF.

In this sample, this clone turned up once. This chain links TRBV29-1 with TRBJ2-2; the match to TRBD1 covers 7 bases. Germline trimming cut 5 bases from V and 3 bases from J; bases unmatched to any gene: 6. CDR1 and CDR2 (germline): SQVTM, ANQGSEA. The CDR3 covers 14 residues. CDR3 coding DNA: TGCAGCGTTTTACAGGGGCCATACACCGGGGAGCTGTTTTTT. Residues: CSVLQGPYTGELFF.

This clone appeared a few times. V is TRBV27 and J is TRBJ1-2; 7 bases line up with TRBD1. V lost 5 bases and J lost 8; bases outside the gene matches: 8. This CDR3 is built from 13 residues. The germline V gene encodes CDR1 MNHEY and CDR2 SMNVEV (reference sequence). CDR3 bases: TGTGCCAGCAGTCCCACAGGGGTTCAAGGCTACACCTTC. This gives the protein CASSPTGVQGYTF.